These 10 T cell receptor beta chains share one sample of origin, sequenced in a study of T-cell reconstitution after alpha-beta-depleted transplantation in children (dated by TCRdb to 2015 to 2016). Library generation was performed with PCR. Sequencing was performed on an Illumina HiSeq 2500. TCR libraries were prepared with molecular barcoding, using unique molecular identifiers to normalize TCRbeta repertoire quantification. TCRdb reprocessing: public reads trimmed at Q25 with fastp, clones called with MiXCR, in-frame beta chains kept. Identical CDR3 proteins give one entry, which carries the most common genes and DNA. In this sample the table shows roughly 100,000 distinct CDR3 sequences, roughly 7.7% of which occur a single time. The top ten clones comprise 5.5% to 8% of the sample. The sequences come from PBMCs from the stem cell graft donor, collected from the stem cell graft. Source of these receptors: a human donor who donated a stem cell graft to a child with congenital amegakaryocytic thrombocytopenia.

About this clonotype: A single base separates this from a much larger clone, so it may be a read error. This chain links TRBV3-1 with TRBJ2-3; D is perhaps TRBD2 (5 bases). Germline V lookup: CDR1 LGHDT, CDR2 YNNKEL (reference sequence). The CDR3 runs 16 residues. CDR3 residues: CASSQGPGGSTDTRYF. CDR3 in DNA: TGTGCCAGCAGCCAAGGACCCGGAGGAAGCACAGATACGCGGTATTTT.

In its sample, this clonotype was seen many times. This rearrangement joins TRBV20-1 to TRBJ2-5; 8 bases line up with TRBD1. This CDR3 comprises 15 residues. V lost 0 bases and J lost 2; bases outside the gene matches: 5. From germline, CDR1 is DFQATT and CDR2 SNEGSKA (reference sequence). In nucleotides, the CDR3 is TGCAGTGCTAGAGATAGACAGGGGAATCAAGAGACCCAGTACTTC. Its translation is CSARDRQGNQETQYF.

This clonotype was observed at least ten times. The rearrangement uses TRBV5-6 and TRBJ1-6; 8 bases fit TRBD1. There are 17 residues in the CDR3. Unmatched junction bases numbered 12, after V lost 4 bases and J lost 6 bases. Germline assignment: CDR1 SGHDT and CDR2 YYEEEE. CDR3 amino acids: CASSTSDRGYANSPLHF. CDR3 DNA: TGTGCCAGCAGCACGAGCGACAGGGGTTACGCTAATTCACCCCTCCACTTT.

This clonotype was detected ten times or more. CDR3 sequence (DNA): TGTGCCAGTAGGCAGGCGGGAGATACGCAGTATTTT. Translation gives CASRQAGDTQYF. The gene calls are TRBV19 and TRBJ2-3; possible D gene TRBD2, 5 bases. Germline CDR1 and CDR2: LNHDA and SQIVND (reference sequence). Trimming took 6 bases from V and 5 from J, leaving 9 bases between them. The CDR3 has 12 amino acids.

This chain joins TRBV14 and TRBJ2-1; 11 bases line up with TRBD2. The CDR3 extends over 15 amino acids. The J segment lost 4 bases and the V segment lost 4 bases, leaving 3 bases of the junction unmatched. Germline values: CDR1 SGHDN, CDR2 FVKESK. In nucleotides, the CDR3 is TGTGCCAGCAGCCTCCCTAGCGGGGGGTACAATGAGCAGTTCTTC. Protein sequence: CASSLPSGGYNEQFF.

This clonotype was found many times. This chain connects TRBV29-1 to TRBJ1-4; 8 nucleotides align to TRBD1. With 5 bases clipped from V and 5 bases from J, the junction kept 7 bases outside the gene matches. The CDR3 spans 14 residues. In germline, CDR1 is SQVTM, CDR2 ANQGSEA. For the CDR3, the DNA is TGCAGCGTTAATACCGGGACAGGCAATGAAAAACTGTTTTTT. Translation: CSVNTGTGNEKLFF.

This clonotype was counted between two and nine times. V usage is TRBV20-1 and J usage is TRBJ2-5; 14 bases fit TRBD2. Germline V gene data show CDR1 as DFQATT and CDR2 as SNEGSKA (reference sequence). Losses at the gene ends were 6 bases for V and 5 bases for J; bases not matched to a gene: 11. This CDR3 has 16 residues. The CDR3 here is CSADGLAGGPGETQYF. DNA for the CDR3: TGCAGTGCGGATGGACTAGCGGGAGGACCTGGTGAGACCCAGTACTTC.

At least ten counts were recorded for this clonotype. The CDR3 is CSGRGGAGGTEAFF. CDR3 DNA sequence: TGCAGCGGTCGTGGGGGCGCCGGGGGGACTGAAGCTTTCTTT. The rearrangement uses TRBV29-1 and TRBJ1-1, with a weak D call TRBD1 (6 bases). Trimming shortened V by 7 bases and J by 5 bases, and 20 bases separated the two germline ends. Germline CDR1 is SQVTM and CDR2 is ANQGSEA. The CDR3 covers 14 residues.

The chain employs TRBV4-2 and TRBJ1-5, with D maybe TRBD1 (5 bases). The V end lost 10 bases, the J end lost 5 bases, and 18 bases lay between the germline ends. The CDR3 length is 14 residues. Germline lookup yields CDR1 LGHNA and CDR2 YNFKEQ. CDR3 nucleotide sequence: TGTGCCATGGGCCCGGGGCCCCTCGATCAGCCCCAGCATTTT. Amino acids: CAMGPGPLDQPQHF.

Ten or more counts support this clonotype. V is TRBV5-4 and J is TRBJ2-3; 12 nucleotides line up with TRBD2. V lost 4 bases and J lost 7; bases outside the gene matches: 7. In germline, CDR1 is SGHNT, CDR2 YYREEE (reference sequence). The CDR3 extends over 15 amino acids. The CDR3 coding sequence is TGTGCCAGCAGCCCCTCTAGCGGGGGGGCGAATACGCAGTATTTT. As protein: CASSPSSGGANTQYF.